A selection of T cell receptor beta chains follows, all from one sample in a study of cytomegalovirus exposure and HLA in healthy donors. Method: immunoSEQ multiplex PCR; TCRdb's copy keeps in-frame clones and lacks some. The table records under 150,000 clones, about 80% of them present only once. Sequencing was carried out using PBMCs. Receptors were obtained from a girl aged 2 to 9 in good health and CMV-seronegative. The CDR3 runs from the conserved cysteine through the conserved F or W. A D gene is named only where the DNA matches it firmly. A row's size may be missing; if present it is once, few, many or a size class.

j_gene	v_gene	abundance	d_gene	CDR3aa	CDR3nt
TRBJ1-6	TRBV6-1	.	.	CASRNGVNSPLHF	TGTGCCAGCAGGAACGGAGTAAATTCACCCCTCCACTTT
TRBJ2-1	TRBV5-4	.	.	CASSLGAWDEQFF	TGTGCCAGCAGCTTGGGAGCGTGGGATGAGCAGTTCTTC
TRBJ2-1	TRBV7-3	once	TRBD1	CASSSDRVGGEQFF	TGTGCCAGCAGCTCGGACAGGGTTGGAGGTGAGCAGTTCTTC
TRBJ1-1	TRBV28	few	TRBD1	CASIPNKGARTEAFF	TGTGCCAGCATTCCCAATAAGGGGGCTCGAACTGAAGCTTTCTTT
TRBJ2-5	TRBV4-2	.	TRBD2	CASSQVSGGDKKTQYF	TGTGCCAGCAGCCAAGTTAGCGGGGGAGATAAAAAGACCCAGTACTTC
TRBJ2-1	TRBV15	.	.	CATSRQKRVGNEQFF	TGTGCCACCAGCAGACAAAAACGGGTGGGCAATGAGCAGTTCTTC
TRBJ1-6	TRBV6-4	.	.	CASSDSTNSPLHF	TGTGCCAGCAGTGACTCGACAAATTCACCCCTCCACTTT
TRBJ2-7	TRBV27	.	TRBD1	CASSLAVRGGGSSYEQYF	TGTGCCAGCAGTTTAGCCGTTCGAGGGGGCGGTAGCTCCTACGAGCAGTACTTC
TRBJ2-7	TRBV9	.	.	CASSRGGGGRSSYEQYF	TGTGCCAGCAGCAGGGGGGGCGGCGGGAGAAGCTCCTACGAGCAGTACTTC
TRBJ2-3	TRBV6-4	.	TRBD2	CASSEGLEADTQYF	TGTGCCAGCAGTGAAGGACTAGAGGCAGATACGCAGTATTTT
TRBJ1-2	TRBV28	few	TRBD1	CASSSGTGLYGYTF	TGTGCCAGCAGTTCCGGGACAGGGCTGTATGGCTACACCTTC
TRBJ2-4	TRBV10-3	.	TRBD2	CAISAGLAGGPGKNIQYF	TGTGCCATCAGTGCGGGACTAGCGGGAGGGCCGGGCAAAAACATTCAGTACTTC
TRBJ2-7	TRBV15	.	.	CATSRDLTGSYEQYF	TGTGCCACCAGCAGAGATTTGACGGGCTCCTACGAGCAGTACTTC
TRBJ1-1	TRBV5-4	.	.	CASSLAGGTMNTEAFF	TGTGCCAGCAGCTTGGCTGGGGGGACCATGAACACTGAAGCTTTCTTT
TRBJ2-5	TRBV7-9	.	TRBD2	CASSLVRASGVETQYF	TGTGCCAGCAGCTTAGTAAGGGCTAGCGGGGTGGAGACCCAGTACTTC
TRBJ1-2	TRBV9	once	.	CASSVGAGVGYTF	TGTGCCAGCAGCGTAGGTGCAGGGGTTGGCTACACCTTC
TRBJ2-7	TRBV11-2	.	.	CASSPEGVLSYEQYF	TGTGCCAGCAGCCCCGAGGGGGTGTTATCCTACGAGCAGTACTTC
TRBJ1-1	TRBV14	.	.	CASTQYRNTEAFF	TGTGCCAGCACCCAATACAGGAACACTGAAGCTTTCTTT
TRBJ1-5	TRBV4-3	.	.	CASSQDTAGNGNQPQHF	TGCGCCAGCAGCCAAGATACTGCAGGGAACGGCAATCAGCCCCAGCATTTT
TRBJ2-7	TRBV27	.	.	CASSWAGEHYEQYF	TGTGCCAGCAGTTGGGCAGGGGAGCACTACGAGCAGTACTTC
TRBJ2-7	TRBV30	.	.	CAWRASASYEQYF	TGTGCCTGGAGGGCCAGCGCATCCTACGAGCAGTACTTC
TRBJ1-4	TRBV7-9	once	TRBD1	CASSERTGYEKLFF	TGTGCCAGCAGCGAACGGACAGGGTATGAAAAACTGTTTTTT
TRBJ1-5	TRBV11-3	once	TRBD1	CASSLDRGQGAQQPQHF	TGTGCCAGCAGCTTAGATCGGGGACAGGGGGCGCAGCAGCCCCAGCATTTT
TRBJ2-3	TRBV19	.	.	CASIERSTDTQYF	TGTGCCAGTATCGAGCGGAGCACAGATACGCAGTATTTT
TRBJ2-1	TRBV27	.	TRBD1	CASSFPGQGYEQFF	TGTGCCAGCAGCTTTCCGGGACAGGGTTATGAGCAGTTCTTC
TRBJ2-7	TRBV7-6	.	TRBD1	CASSLYQDRGYEQYF	TGTGCCAGCAGCTTATACCAGGACAGGGGTTACGAGCAGTACTTC
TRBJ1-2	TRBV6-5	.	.	CASSYGGGGYTF	TGTGCCAGCAGTTACGGGGGGGGCGGCTACACCTTC
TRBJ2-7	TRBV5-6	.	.	CASSLTGSNYEQYF	TGTGCCAGCAGCTTGACAGGGAGTAACTACGAGCAGTACTTC
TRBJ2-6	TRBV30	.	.	CAWSVFGANVLTF	TGTGCCTGGAGTGTCTTTGGGGCCAACGTCCTGACTTTC
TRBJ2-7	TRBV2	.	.	CASSVEQIRTGHTSGYSIYEQYF	TGTGCCAGCAGTGTCGAGCAAATAAGGACAGGTCATACTAGCGGATACTCCATCTACGAGCAGTACTTC
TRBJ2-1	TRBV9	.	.	CASSVLDSNNEQFF	TGTGCCAGCAGCGTTTTGGACAGTAACAATGAGCAGTTCTTC
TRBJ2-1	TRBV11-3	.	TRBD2	CASSLTSGSNEQFF	TGTGCCAGCAGTTTGACTAGCGGGAGTAATGAGCAGTTCTTC
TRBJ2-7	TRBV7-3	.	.	CASSFSHGSYEQYF	TGTGCCAGCAGCTTTAGCCATGGGTCCTACGAGCAGTACTTC
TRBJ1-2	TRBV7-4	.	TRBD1	CASSSSGGLRLGYTF	TGTGCCAGCAGCAGTTCAGGGGGCCTCCGTTTAGGCTACACCTTC
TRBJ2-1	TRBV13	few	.	CATGGPYNEQFF	TGTGCGACCGGGGGGCCCTACAATGAGCAGTTCTTC
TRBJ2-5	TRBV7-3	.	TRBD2	CASSISGGGETQYF	TGTGCCAGCAGCATTAGCGGGGGTGGGGAGACCCAGTACTTC
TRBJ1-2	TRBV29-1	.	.	CSVDMAGYGYTF	TGCAGCGTTGACATGGCAGGCTATGGCTACACCTTC
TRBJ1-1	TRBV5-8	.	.	CASSLEFRPNTEAFF	TGTGCCAGCAGCTTGGAATTTCGTCCGAACACTGAAGCTTTCTTT
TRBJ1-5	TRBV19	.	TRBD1	CASSMPGRGPGQPQHF	TGTGCCAGTAGTATGCCCGGCAGGGGGCCTGGTCAGCCCCAGCATTTT
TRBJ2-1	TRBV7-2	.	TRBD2	CASSLVGAGDSFF	TGTGCCAGCAGCTTAGTCGGAGCGGGGGACTCGTTCTTC
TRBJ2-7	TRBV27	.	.	CASSYSDNYEQYF	TGTGCCAGCAGTTATAGTGACAACTACGAGCAGTACTTC
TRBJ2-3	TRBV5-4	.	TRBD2	CASSPDGLAGTDTQYF	TGTGCCAGCAGCCCGGACGGACTAGCGGGAACAGATACGCAGTATTTT
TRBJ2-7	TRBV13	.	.	CASSSPYGGEYEQYF	TGTGCCAGCAGCTCCCCCTACGGCGGGGAGTACGAGCAGTACTTC
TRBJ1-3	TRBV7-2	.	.	CASSLVAGSGNTIYF	TGTGCCAGCAGCTTAGTTGCGGGCTCTGGAAACACCATATATTTT
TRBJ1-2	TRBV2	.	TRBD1	CASSRDRVKYTF	TGTGCCAGCAGCAGGGACAGGGTGAAATACACCTTC
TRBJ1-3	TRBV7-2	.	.	CASSPSSTELWNTIYF	TGTGCCAGCAGCCCTTCCTCGACTGAGCTCTGGAACACCATATATTTT
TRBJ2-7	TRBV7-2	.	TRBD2	CASSQGLAVEQYF	TGTGCCAGCAGCCAGGGACTAGCGGTGGAGCAGTACTTC
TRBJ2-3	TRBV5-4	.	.	CASSLPLAGTDTQYF	TGTGCCAGCAGCCTCCCGCTAGCTGGCACAGATACGCAGTATTTT
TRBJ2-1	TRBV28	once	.	CASSLVSPNEQFF	TGTGCCAGCAGTTTAGTTAGCCCCAATGAGCAGTTCTTC
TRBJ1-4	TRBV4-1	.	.	CASSQDLRGGNEKLFF	TGCGCCAGCAGCCAAGATCTAAGGGGAGGTAATGAAAAACTGTTTTTT
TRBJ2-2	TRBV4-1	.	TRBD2	CASSQEGLAGGLTGELFF	TGCGCCAGCAGCCAAGAAGGTCTAGCGGGAGGACTAACCGGGGAGCTGTTTTTT
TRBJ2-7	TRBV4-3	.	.	CASSQERGSYEQYF	TGCGCCAGCAGCCAAGAACGAGGCTCCTACGAGCAGTACTTC
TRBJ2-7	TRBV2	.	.	CASRARGSSYEQYF	TGTGCCAGCAGGGCACGGGGTTCCTCCTACGAGCAGTACTTC
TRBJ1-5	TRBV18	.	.	CASSPQSGANQPQHF	TGTGCCAGCTCACCACAGTCAGGGGCAAATCAGCCCCAGCATTTT
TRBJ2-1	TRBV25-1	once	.	CASSSRARGGYNEQFF	TGTGCCAGCAGTTCGAGAGCTAGGGGCGGTTACAATGAGCAGTTCTTC
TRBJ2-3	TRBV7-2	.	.	CASSLAGRTDTQYF	TGTGCCAGCAGCTTAGCGGGGCGAACAGATACGCAGTATTTT